Sequencing of this T cell receptor (beta chain) was carried out in a study of cytomegalovirus exposure and HLA in healthy donors. The V gene lost 5 bases and the J gene lost 4 bases, with 14 bases spanning the gap. CDR1 MDHEN and CDR2 SYDVKM come from the germline V gene. The CDR3 is 14 amino acids. The method was immunoSEQ multiplex PCR; TCRdb's version includes in-frame clones alone and lacks a portion of them. The repertoire holds 200,000 or so clones, with roughly 84% as singletons. Sequencing used PBMCs. This rearrangement joins TRBV28 to TRBJ1-1, with D maybe TRBD1 (6 bases). The TCR sequence derives from a man younger than 35 in good health and CMV-seropositive. The CDR3 DNA is TGTGCCAGCAGTCCAATCGGACAGTTCACTGAAGCTTTCTTT. Translating it yields CASSPIGQFTEAFF.